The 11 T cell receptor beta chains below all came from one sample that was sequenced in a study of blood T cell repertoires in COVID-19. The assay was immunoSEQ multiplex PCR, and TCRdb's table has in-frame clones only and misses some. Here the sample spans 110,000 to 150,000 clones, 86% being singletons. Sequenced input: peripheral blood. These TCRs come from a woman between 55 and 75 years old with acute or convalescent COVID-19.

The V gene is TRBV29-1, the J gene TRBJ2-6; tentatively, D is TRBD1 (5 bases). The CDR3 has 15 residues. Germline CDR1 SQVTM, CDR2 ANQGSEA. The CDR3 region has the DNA TGCGCAACCTACCAAAGGGGATCCGGGGCCAACGTCCTGACTTTC. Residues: CATYQRGSGANVLTF.

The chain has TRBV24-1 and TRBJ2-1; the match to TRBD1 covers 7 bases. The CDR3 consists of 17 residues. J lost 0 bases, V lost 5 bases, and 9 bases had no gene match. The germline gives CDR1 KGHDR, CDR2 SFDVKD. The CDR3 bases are TGTGCCACCAGTGCCACAGGGGCCAGAGTCTCCTACAATGAGCAGTTCTTC. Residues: CATSATGARVSYNEQFF.

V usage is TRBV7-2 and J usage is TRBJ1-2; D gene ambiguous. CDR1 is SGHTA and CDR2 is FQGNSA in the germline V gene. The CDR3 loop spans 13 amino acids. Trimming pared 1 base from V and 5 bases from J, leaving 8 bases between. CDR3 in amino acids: CASSLVANYGYTF. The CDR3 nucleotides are TGTGCCAGCAGCTTAGTGGCAAATTATGGCTACACCTTC.

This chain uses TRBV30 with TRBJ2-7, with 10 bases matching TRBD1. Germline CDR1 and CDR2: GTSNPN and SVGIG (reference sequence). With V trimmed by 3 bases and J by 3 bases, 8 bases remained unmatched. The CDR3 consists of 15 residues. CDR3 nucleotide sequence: TGTGCCTGGAGCCCGGACAGGGGGGCCTTCTACGAGCAGTACTTC. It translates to CAWSPDRGAFYEQYF.

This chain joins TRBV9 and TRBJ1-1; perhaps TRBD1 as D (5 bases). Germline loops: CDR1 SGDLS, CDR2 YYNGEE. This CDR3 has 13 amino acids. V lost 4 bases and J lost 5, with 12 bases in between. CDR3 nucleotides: TGTGCCAGCAGCCAGGAGGGGTGGACTGAAGCTTTCTTT. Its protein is CASSQEGWTEAFF.

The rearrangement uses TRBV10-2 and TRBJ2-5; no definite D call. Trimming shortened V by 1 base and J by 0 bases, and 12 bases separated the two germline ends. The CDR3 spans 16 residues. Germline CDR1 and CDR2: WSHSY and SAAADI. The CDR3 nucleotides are TGCGCCAGCAGTGAGTACAGTGGGTTAGACCAAGAGACCCAGTACTTC. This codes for CASSEYSGLDQETQYF.

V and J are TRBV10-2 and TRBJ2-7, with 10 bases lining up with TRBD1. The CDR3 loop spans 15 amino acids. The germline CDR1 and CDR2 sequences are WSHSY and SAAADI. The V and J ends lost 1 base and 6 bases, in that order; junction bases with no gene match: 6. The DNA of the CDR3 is TGCGCCAGCAGTGAGTTCCCGACAGGGGGCAGCGAGCAGTACTTC. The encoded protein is CASSEFPTGGSEQYF.

This chain's CDR3 is CAWRSIQNYGYTF. The CDR3, as DNA: TGTGCCTGGAGATCGATACAAAACTATGGCTACACCTTC. The chain couples TRBV30 to TRBJ1-2; D is unclear. Germline V gives CDR1 GTSNPN, CDR2 SVGIG (reference sequence). V dropped 3 bases and J dropped 2 bases, with 10 bases sitting between them. The CDR3 has 13 residues.

The CDR3 coding sequence is TGTGCCAGTAGTATACAGGGTCATAGCAATCAGCCCCAGCATTTT. As protein: CASSIQGHSNQPQHF. The chain uses TRBV19 and TRBJ1-5; D may be TRBD1 (5 bases). With 2 bases removed from V and 0 bases from J, the gap between germline ends came to 8 bases. Germline CDR1 LNHDA, CDR2 SQIVND (reference sequence). The CDR3 contains 15 residues. The full variable domain, its missing parts supplied by reference TRBV19 and TRBJ1-5, is DGGITQSPKYLFRKEGQNVTLSCEQNLNHDAMYWYRQDPGQGLRLIYYSQIVNDFQKGDIAEGYSVSREKKESFPLTVTSAQKNPTAFYLCASSIQGHSNQPQHFGDGTRLSIL.

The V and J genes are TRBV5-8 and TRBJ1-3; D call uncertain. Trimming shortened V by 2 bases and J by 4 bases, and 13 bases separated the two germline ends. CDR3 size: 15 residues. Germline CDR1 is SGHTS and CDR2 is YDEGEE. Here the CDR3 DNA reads TGTGCCAGCAGCTTCGGAGCCTCGGGGGGAAACACCATATATTTT. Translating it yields CASSFGASGGNTIYF. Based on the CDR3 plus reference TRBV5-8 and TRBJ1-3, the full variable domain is EAGVTQSPTHLIKTRGQQATLRCSPISGHTSVYWYQQALGLGLQFLLWYDEGEERNRGNFPPRFSGRQFPNYSSELNVNALELEDSALYLCASSFGASGGNTIYFGEGSWLTVV.

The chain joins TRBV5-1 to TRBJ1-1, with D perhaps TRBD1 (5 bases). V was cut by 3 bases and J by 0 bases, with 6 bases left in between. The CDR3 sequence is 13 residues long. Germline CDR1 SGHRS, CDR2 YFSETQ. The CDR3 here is CASSSGVNTEAFF. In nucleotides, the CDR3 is TGCGCCAGCAGCTCGGGGGTGAACACTGAAGCTTTCTTT.